Listed below are T cell receptor beta chains from one sample, sequenced in a study of post-analysis software for immune sequencing data. Each CDR3 protein is one row after TCRdb ran MiXCR on the PCR reads. The sample yields approximately 570,000 distinct CDR3 sequences, roughly 45% seen once. The sequencing input was blood. These receptors were obtained from a girl aged 10 to 17 with multiple sclerosis. CDR3s include the opening cysteine and the closing phenylalanine or tryptophan. Fields, in order: clone size, V gene, J gene, D gene, CDR3 DNA, CDR3 protein. A D gene is named only where the DNA matches it firmly. Size values are once, few and many counts, or a class for expanded clones, and some rows have none.

-,TRBV4-2,TRBJ2-7,-,TGTGCCAGCAGCCAAGTAGGTGGGCCAAACTACGAGCAGTACTTC,CASSQVGGPNYEQYF
-,TRBV25-1,TRBJ2-3,-,TGTGCCAGCAGTGAACCCCGACTTTTCACAGATACGCAGTATTTT,CASSEPRLFTDTQYF
-,TRBV12-3/TRBV12-4,TRBJ1-4,TRBD1,TGTGCCAGCAGTTTGGGTCAGGGGGCTGAAAAACTGTTTTTT,CASSLGQGAEKLFF
few,TRBV7-2,TRBJ2-7,TRBD2,TGTGCCAGCAGCTTAGGCCTAGCGGGAGGAAGATACGAGCAGTACTTC,CASSLGLAGGRYEQYF
few,TRBV20-1,TRBJ2-1,TRBD2,TGCAGTGCGCAGACTAGCGGGCTATCCTACAATGAGCAGTTCTTC,CSAQTSGLSYNEQFF
few,TRBV7-2,TRBJ1-6,-,TGTGCCAGCAGCTTAGAGGGGACTTCCAATTCACCCCTCCACTTT,CASSLEGTSNSPLHF
-,TRBV12-3/TRBV12-4,TRBJ1-5,TRBD1,TGTGCCAGCAGGGACAGGGGATATCAGCCCCAGCATTTT,CASRDRGYQPQHF
-,TRBV6-4,TRBJ2-2,TRBD2,TGTGCCAGCAGTGCCGGGGGGGCCACCGGGGAGCTGTTTTTT,CASSAGGATGELFF
-,TRBV12-3/TRBV12-4,TRBJ2-1,-,TGTGCCAGCCGCGTCCACAATGAGCAGTTCTTC,CASRVHNEQFF
few,TRBV10-3,TRBJ1-1,-,TGTGCCATCAGTGAGTCGGACTTGGAGAACACTGAAGCTTTCTTT,CAISESDLENTEAFF
once,TRBV4-1,TRBJ2-2,TRBD1,TGCGCCAGCAGCCAGGGGGACAGGCCGTACACCGGGGAGCTGTTTTTT,CASSQGDRPYTGELFF
-,TRBV7-8,TRBJ1-2,-,TGTGCCAGCAGCTTAAACAGCGCCTATGGCTACACCTTC,CASSLNSAYGYTF
-,TRBV7-3,TRBJ2-3,-,TGTGCCAGCAGCCTCTTCTCTGGGGCAGATACGCAGTATTTT,CASSLFSGADTQYF
few,TRBV20-1,TRBJ2-7,-,TGCAGTGCTAGAGAGTGGGACGGGGCCTACGAGCAGTACTTC,CSAREWDGAYEQYF
many,TRBV12-3/TRBV12-4,TRBJ2-1,-,TGTGCCAGCAGCTCCAGGTTCGACAGGGAGGGTATCAATGAGCAGTTCTTC,CASSSRFDREGINEQFF
-,TRBV29-1,TRBJ2-7,-,TGCAGCGTTGCAAGGGGGGTCAGCTACGAGCAGTACTTC,CSVARGVSYEQYF
-,TRBV29-1,TRBJ2-1,TRBD2,TGCAGCGTTGCACCTAGCGGGAGGTTTTACAATGAGCAGTTCTTC,CSVAPSGRFYNEQFF
-,TRBV5-1,TRBJ1-2,-,TGCGCCAGCAGCTTGGCGGCAGAGTATGGCTACACCTTC,CASSLAAEYGYTF
-,TRBV5-1,TRBJ2-5,-,TGCGCCAGCAGCCTCACAGGGAAGGGGGAAGAGACCCAGTACTTC,CASSLTGKGEETQYF
-,TRBV6-2/TRBV6-3,TRBJ2-7,-,TGTGCCAGCAGTTACGCGGACGGACCCTACGAGCAGTACTTC,CASSYADGPYEQYF
few,TRBV4-2,TRBJ2-1,TRBD2,TGTGCCAGCAGCCCCGGGACTAGCGGGGATTACAATGAGCAGTTCTTC,CASSPGTSGDYNEQFF
-,TRBV10-2,TRBJ1-6,-,TGCGCCAGCACTTGGACCATTGGGGGCTCACCCCTCCACTTT,CASTWTIGGSPLHF
-,TRBV19,TRBJ1-3,TRBD1,TGTGCCAGTAGTAGAGGACAGGCACAGTCGCTGGGAAACACCATATATTTT,CASSRGQAQSLGNTIYF
-,TRBV20-1,TRBJ2-1,-,TGCAGTGCTAGAAATCCCCCATGGTCGGACAATGAGCAGTTCTTC,CSARNPPWSDNEQFF